What follows describes a single T cell receptor (beta chain). Its antigen is still unknown. This CDR3 is built from 13 residues. CDR1 and CDR2 (germline): SGHDT, YYEEEE. V lost 2 bases, J lost 5 bases, and 8 bases lay in between. The data stem from a study of T cell responses to AZD1222 COVID-19 vaccine. Findings and limits, study-wide: Baseline antibody screening turned up just a handful of seropositive AZD1222 recipients.

The repertoire was sequenced with immunoSEQ multiplex PCR; TCRdb's copy has only in-frame clones and lacks some. The table shows roughly 100,000 clones, with 92% occurring only once. The chain recombines TRBV5-6 with TRBJ1-5; possible D gene TRBD1, 5 bases. The receptor was isolated from an adult in good health. The sample was peripheral blood, taken on day 0 of AZD1222 vaccination. The CDR3 DNA is TGTGCCAGCAGCTTTTGGGGCTATCAGCCCCAGCATTTT. Translating gives CASSFWGYQPQHF.